Described below is a single T cell receptor beta chain sequence and its context. This entry belongs to a study of control samples from healthy donors and cancer patients. This CDR3 spans 14 amino acids. In germline, CDR1 is SGHRS, CDR2 YFSETQ. V dropped 4 bases and J dropped 0 bases, with 5 bases sitting between them. TCRdb's table, derived via immunoSEQ multiplex PCR, lists solely in-frame clones and lacks some. This table holds some 74,000 clones, approximately 83% found once. This chain connects TRBV5-1 to TRBJ2-6; D unresolved. Sequencing input: blood. This sequence originates from a man between 60 and 70 years old in good health. The chain's CDR3 is CASSASSGANVLTF. The CDR3 nucleotides are TGCGCCAGCAGCGCGAGCTCTGGGGCCAACGTCCTGACTTTC.